This T cell receptor (beta chain) derives from a study of T cells after yellow fever vaccination (dated by TCRdb to the late 2010s). In the study overall: The SMART-Seq v4 Ultra Low Input RNA kit was used to prepare libraries from fractions with low cell numbers. Bulk TCR alpha and beta repertoires were sequenced longitudinally to track T-cell clones before and after primary and booster YFV17D yellow fever vaccination. The cohort comprised two healthy male donors, one aged 18 to 30 and one aged 30 to 40 years. Blood samples were taken at several timepoints before and after primary and secondary immunization, and bulk PBMC replicates and cell subsets were isolated. What the research found in general, with its limitations: The secondary T-cell response was found to be weaker but faster than the primary response, with a peak reached on day 5 rather than on day 15. After the booster, most of the clones that had expanded following primary vaccination were detected again (almost 98% of CD4 and roughly 88% of CD8), which suggests that memory was broadly maintained. Because only a couple of donors were included in the study, the extent to which the findings can be generalized is limited. Because abundant contaminating clonotypes from the bulk population could be contained in FACS-sorted repertoires, computational filtering was required. A small fraction of clonotypes appeared in both the CD4 and CD8 compartments, likely as a result of convergent recombination.

The treatment or condition label, read with the paper, signifies: live attenuated yellow fever vaccine strain. A standard Ficoll-Paque protocol was used to isolate PBMCs from peripheral blood. Dynabeads CD4 and CD8 positive selection kits were used to isolate CD4 and CD8 T-cell fractions. TriZol was used to extract RNA from bulk PBMCs, CD4 and CD8 fractions, and dextramer-positive and dextramer-negative fractions. To note about this clonotype: Its antigen remains unidentified. The sample holds no much larger clone one base away, and base qualities are not on file.

The sequencer listed for this sample is Illumina NovaSeq 6000. Synthesis of TCR cDNA relied on 5'RACE template switching, a step that introduced a universal primer site along with unique molecular identifiers. cDNA synthesis was primed from both the TCR alpha and TCR beta constant segments. Library amplification used two PCR steps, and the second PCR step added sample barcodes and sequencing adapters. Libraries were sequenced on Illumina HiSeq 2500 (2x100 bp) or NovaSeq (2x150 bp). Per the source publication's procedure: MIGEC handled demultiplexing of reads and collapsing into UMI consensus sequences, while MiXCR performed V(D)J alignment. Vaccine-responding clonotypes were defined with edgeR using replicate PBMC samples, requiring FDR below 0.01 and a log2 fold change above 5 up to day 15. Bulk clonotypes were assigned CD4 or CD8 identity according to which sequenced CD4 or CD8 repertoire held them at higher abundance. The public reads were reanalyzed by TCRdb: fastp trimming at Q25, MiXCR alignment, in-frame beta chains only. Each CDR3 protein appears once, grouped with its most common genes and DNA. These V and J calls rely on TCRdb rather than the paper's analysis. This sample gives 150,000 to 200,000 distinct CDR3 sequences in total; around 10% of them show up just once. Of the sample, 36% is held by the ten largest clones.

Inclusive of the bounding cysteine and phenylalanine, the CDR3 is 15 residues long. Only the CDR3 portion is preserved as DNA: 45 bases, with reading frame beginning at the first base. Trimmed from V: 0 bases; trimmed from J: 5 bases; junction bases lacking a gene match: 6. Sequences SGHRS (CDR1) and YFSETQ (CDR2) are obtained from the germline V gene. The rearrangement combines TRBV5-1 with TRBJ2-3; 7 of the junction bases match TRBD2. This TCR was recovered from a man aged 18 to 30 who received the YFV17D yellow fever vaccine. The specimen was CD8+ T cells sorted from PBMCs, collected 15 days after the yellow fever booster vaccination. The CDR3 amino acid sequence is: CASSLVEGGGDTQYF. At the DNA level, the sequence is TGCGCCAGCAGCTTGGTGGAGGGCGGGGGAGATACGCAGTATTTT.